The clone carrying this T cell receptor (beta chain) was seen just once. The CDR3 spans 17 residues. The V gene end was trimmed by 1 base and the J gene end by 2 bases; junction bases not matched to a gene: 8. Per germline, CDR1 MNHNS and CDR2 SASEGT. Methods used by the authors: Estimation of nucleated cell counts was performed using reference gene primer amplification. The data were produced by immunoSEQ multiplex PCR, yet TCRdb's version contains in-frame clones alone and is incomplete. Clone size and V and J calls were adopted from that table, with D and trimming inferred from the DNA. The sample yields over 100,000 clones, around 83% seen once. The data were taken from a study of blood T cell repertoires in COVID-19. Clinical history as reported by participants underpinned cohort assignment.

The sequence was collected from a woman aged 30 to 39 who had recovered from COVID-19. The source material was PBMCs or T cells enriched from blood (not recorded which). This chain connects TRBV6-1 to TRBJ2-3, with 8 bases that match TRBD2. CDR3 nucleotide sequence: TGTGCCAGCAGTGAAGGGAACCTAGCGGGTCTCACAGATACGCAGTATTTT. It yields the protein CASSEGNLAGLTDTQYF.